This TCR beta chain was recovered during a study of early T cells in non-severe SARS-CoV-2 infection. The overall study: Sequencing targeted bulk RNA from unsorted whole blood, leaving chains unpaired.

The library protocol tagged individual cDNA molecules with unique molecular identifiers. TCRdb re-called the 5' RACE reads through MiXCR, storing one row per CDR3 protein. Of about 110,000 distinct CDR3 sequences in the sample, 9.5% to 13% were seen once. General study results and limits: Matching against VDJdb likely underestimated virus-specific expansions, favoring anti-spike CD8.

In its sample, this clonotype was seen many times. Its antigen is undetermined. The TCR was taken from an adult who was a healthcare worker with PCR-confirmed SARS-CoV-2 infection or an uninfected control (not recorded which). Sequencing was done on a sample of whole blood.

The CDR3 loop reads CSARTASGDQETQYF. CDR3 in DNA: TGCAGTGCTAGAACGGCTAGCGGGGACCAAGAGACCCAGTACTTC. The chain joins TRBV20-1 to TRBJ2-5; 9 bases are a match to TRBD2. J gave up 0 bases and V 2 bases, and 4 bases lay outside the gene matches. Germline assignment: CDR1 DFQATT and CDR2 SNEGSKA (reference sequence). This CDR3 has 15 amino acids.